This T cell receptor (beta chain) is drawn from a study of neurological immune-mediated disorders. Findings and caveats of the study: The level of TCR clonal expansion was highest in patients with HTLV-1-associated myelopathy and lowest in multiple sclerosis, where it fell below the level seen in healthy controls.

V gave up 0 bases and J gave up 3 bases, with 2 bases separating them. Per germline, CDR1 SGHVS and CDR2 FNYEAQ. The CDR3 loop spans 13 amino acids. TCRdb called the 5' RACE reads again in MiXCR, with one record for every CDR3 protein. The sample records about 36,000 distinct CDR3 sequences, over 9% being singletons. This clonotype was detected many times. The antigen is not known. The genes are TRBV7-6 and TRBJ1-4; no clear D gene. Material for sequencing was PBMCs. The TCR originated in a woman aged 25 to 39 with HTLV-1-associated myelopathy (HAM/TSP). The DNA of the CDR3 is TGTGCCAGCAGCTTAGCGGCTAATGAAAAACTGTTTTTT. Protein product: CASSLAANEKLFF.